This T cell receptor (beta chain) is drawn from a study of OX40 agonist ivuxolimab in advanced cancers. Looking at the study overall: The dose-escalation group included hepatocellular carcinoma, melanoma, renal cell carcinoma and head and neck cancer.

This clone was detected only once. This CDR3 is built from 14 residues. Germline V CDR1 and CDR2: GTSNPN, SVGIG (reference sequence). V shed 4 bases and J 7 bases; nucleotides not matched to a gene: 10. This table comes from immunoSEQ multiplex PCR, and its TCRdb copy is limited to in-frame clones, with some not included. The repertoire holds roughly 90,000 clones, with roughly nine tenths as singletons. This clonotype was sampled from an adult with an advanced solid tumor such as melanoma, head and neck, liver or kidney cancer. This chain joins TRBV30 and TRBJ2-4, with 7 bases aligning to TRBD1. The source material was CD4+ or CD8+ T cells sorted from blood, sampled in a trial of the OX40 agonist ivuxolimab. The CDR3 DNA follows: TGTGCCTGGACTGTCGGGCAGGGGGTGAACATTCAGTACTTC. It codes for CAWTVGQGVNIQYF. The variable domain in full, completed from reference TRBV30 and TRBJ2-4, reads SQTIHQWPATLVQPVGSPLSLECTVEGTSNPNLYWYRQAAGRGLQLLFYSVGIGQISSEVPQNLSASRPQDRQFILSSKKLLLSDSGFYLCAWTVGQGVNIQYFGAGTRLSVL.